These 24 T cell receptor beta chains share one sample of origin, sequenced in a study of type 1 and type 2 diabetes patients. Amplification started from genomic DNA. Multiplex PCR with 30 forward and 13 reverse primers amplified the TCR beta CDR3. MiXCR, applied by TCRdb to the multiplex PCR reads, yields one record per CDR3 protein. The sample carries more than 250,000 distinct CDR3 sequences, roughly 50% recorded once. The sample was peripheral blood mononuclear cells (PBMCs). These receptors were obtained from a young man with type 2 diabetes.

The table lists this clonotype with a few counts. The J gene is TRBJ1-1, the V gene TRBV20-1, with D unresolved. The ends were cut back, 3 bases at V and 1 base at J, with 6 bases in the middle. The CDR3 contains 12 residues. The germline CDR1 and CDR2 sequences are DFQATT and SNEGSKA (reference sequence). DNA for the CDR3: TGCAGTGCTAGTCATGAGAACACTGAAGCTTTCTTT. Translation gives CSASHENTEAFF.

Of note for this clonotype: As the CDR3 is not closed by the conserved phenylalanine or tryptophan, this likely results from a read error. This rearrangement joins TRBV28 to TRBJ1-1; 7 bases map to TRBD1. Germline CDR1 and CDR2: MDHEN and SYDVKM. Trimming took 6 bases from V and 6 from J; bases not matched to a gene: 13. The CDR3 sequence is 15 residues long. The CDR3 nucleotides read TGTGCCAGCAGAGACCCGAGGGGGCAGGATGCTGAAGCTTTCTAT. Its protein product is CASRDPRGQDAEAFY.

This clonotype was detected many times. The chain is built from TRBV10-3 and TRBJ1-6, with D unclear. The CDR3 extends over 14 amino acids. V lost 0 bases and J lost 7, with 7 bases in between. In germline, CDR1 is ENHRY, CDR2 SYGVKD. CDR3 coding DNA: TGTGCCATCAGTGAGTCGACCGAGAATTCACCCCTCCACTTT. This codes for CAISESTENSPLHF.

The V call is TRBV29-1, the J call TRBJ2-1; weak D call: TRBD1 (5 bases). This CDR3 is 14 amino acids long. Trimming removed 8 bases from V and 0 bases from J, with 14 bases in between. Looked up from germline, CDR1 is SQVTM and CDR2 is ANQGSEA. The CDR3 nucleotides are TGCAGCTTAGTACAGGAGATCTCCTACAATGAGCAGTTCTTC. This gives the protein CSLVQEISYNEQFF.

The V gene is TRBV6-1, the J gene TRBJ1-1; maybe TRBD1 (6 bases). The CDR3 is made up of 14 amino acids. Trimming stripped 7 bases from V and 0 bases from J, with 12 bases between. CDR1 MNHNS and CDR2 SASEGT come from the germline V gene. The CDR3 DNA reads as TGTGCCAGCATAGACAGGACTATGAACACTGAAGCTTTCTTT. The encoded protein is CASIDRTMNTEAFF.

This clonotype was recorded many times. The chain recombines TRBV7-8 with TRBJ2-7, with a tentative D call TRBD1 (6 bases). The CDR3 has 15 residues. Germline CDR1 is SGHVS and CDR2 is FQNEAQ. The V gene lost 3 bases and the J gene lost 2 bases, with 14 bases spanning the gap. CDR3 sequence reads: CASSFPPTGPYEQYF. CDR3 coding DNA: TGTGCCAGCAGCTTCCCTCCGACAGGACCCTACGAGCAGTACTTC.

The chain joins TRBV19 to TRBJ2-5; perhaps TRBD2 as D (6 bases). V lost 4 bases to trimming and J lost 9 bases, with 21 bases between them. This CDR3 contains 15 residues. Germline assignment: CDR1 LNHDA and CDR2 SQIVND (reference sequence). The CDR3 region has the DNA TGTGCCAGTAGTACCCCCGCATCTAGCGTCGAGTCCCAGTACTTC. It codes for CASSTPASSVESQYF. Combining the CDR3 with reference TRBV19 and TRBJ2-5 gives the whole variable domain DGGITQSPKYLFRKEGQNVTLSCEQNLNHDAMYWYRQDPGQGLRLIYYSQIVNDFQKGDIAEGYSVSREKKESFPLTVTSAQKNPTAFYLCASSTPASSVESQYFGPGTRLLVL.

The V call is TRBV25-1, the J call TRBJ1-2; weak D call: TRBD1 (6 bases). Germline CDR1 and CDR2: MGHDK and SYGVNS. Trimming removed 2 bases from V and 2 bases from J, with 9 bases in between. The CDR3 consists of 14 residues. The CDR3 reads CASSELGQNYGYTF. CDR3 nucleotides: TGTGCCAGCAGTGAACTTGGACAGAACTATGGCTACACCTTC.

The DNA for the CDR3 is TGCAGTGCCGCTTACCCCCAGGGGGCGGTGAACTATGGCTACACCTTC. This translates into CSAAYPQGAVNYGYTF. The chain carries TRBV20-1 and TRBJ1-2; 8 positions match TRBD1. Germline V gene data show CDR1 as DFQATT and CDR2 as SNEGSKA (reference sequence). The V and J ends lost 6 bases and 2 bases, in that order; junction bases with no gene match: 14. The CDR3 is 16 residues long.

The chain has TRBV30 and TRBJ1-1; no clear D. CDR3 length equals 12 residues. Germline V lookup: CDR1 GTSNPN, CDR2 SVGIG (reference sequence). V was clipped by 7 bases and J by 4 bases, with 13 bases between them. DNA for the CDR3: TGTGCCTCATTCGGCGAGCGCACTGAAGCTTTCTTT. It encodes CASFGERTEAFF.

A few counts support this clonotype. The chain employs TRBV2 and TRBJ1-5; D is undetermined. Germline V gives CDR1 SNHLY, CDR2 FYNNEI. V was clipped by 4 bases and J by 1 base, with 11 bases between them. The CDR3 extends over 15 amino acids. CDR3 coding DNA: TGTGCCAGCAGTGGTGGGTATGAGAGCAATCAGCCCCAGCATTTT. Residues: CASSGGYESNQPQHF.

This clonotype was detected a few times. V gene TRBV7-9 combines with J gene TRBJ2-5; TRBD2 might be the D (5 bases). Trimming shortened V by 4 bases and J by 1 base, and 13 bases separated the two germline ends. Germline V gene data show CDR1 as SEHNR and CDR2 as FQNEAQ (reference sequence). This CDR3 is 15 amino acids long. DNA of the CDR3: TGTGCCAGCAGCTCTGGTTTTAGCGTCCAAGAGACCCAGTACTTC. Translation: CASSSGFSVQETQYF. Based on the CDR3 plus reference TRBV7-9 and TRBJ2-5, the full variable domain is DTGVSQNPRHKITKRGQNVTFRCDPISEHNRLYWYRQTLGQGPEFLTYFQNEAQLEKSRLLSDRFSAERPKGSFSTLEIQRTEQGDSAMYLCASSSGFSVQETQYFGPGTRLLVL.

A note on this clonotype: One junction end disagrees with the germline gene, perhaps due to a read error. V is TRBV27 and J is TRBJ2-5, with TRBD1 as a possible D gene (5 bases). The CDR3 loop spans 13 amino acids. Germline V gives CDR1 MNHEY, CDR2 SMNVEV (reference sequence). CDR3 amino acids: CAISEPGQETQYF. The CDR3 bases are TGTGCCATCAGTGAGCCAGGGCAAGAGACCCAGTACTTC.

This clonotype was picked up a small number of times. This rearrangement joins TRBV19 to TRBJ1-1, with D possibly TRBD1 on 5 matching bases. Trimming stripped 6 bases from V and 0 bases from J, with 17 bases between. Germline lookup yields CDR1 LNHDA and CDR2 SQIVND (reference sequence). The CDR3 has 16 residues. CDR3 nucleotides: TGTGCCAGTAGCAGGAGGTTAGGGGTGTTGAACACTGAAGCTTTCTTT. Residues: CASSRRLGVLNTEAFF.

This chain uses TRBV6-2 or TRBV6-3 with TRBJ2-5; D gene uncertain. Trimming stripped 6 bases from V and 5 bases from J, with 16 bases between. The CDR3 consists of 14 residues. The germline V gene encodes CDR1 MNHEY and CDR2 SVGEGT. The CDR3 is CASRPAGFGETQYF. For the CDR3, the DNA is TGTGCCAGCAGACCCGCCGGATTTGGGGAGACCCAGTACTTC.

This chain connects TRBV30 to TRBJ1-3; 7 bases align to TRBD1. Unmatched junction bases numbered 3, after V lost 1 base and J lost 0 bases. The CDR3 loop spans 15 amino acids. CDR1 and CDR2 (germline): GTSNPN, SVGIG (reference sequence). CDR3 bases: TGTGCCTGGAGTGGCTGGGACAGCTCTGGAAACACCATATATTTT. Residues: CAWSGWDSSGNTIYF.

The CDR3 protein is CSASVYRSTEAFF. The CDR3, as DNA: TGCAGTGCTAGTGTGTACAGGAGCACTGAAGCTTTCTTT. V gene TRBV20-1 combines with J gene TRBJ1-1; D is possibly TRBD1 (5 bases). The CDR3 runs to 13 residues. V was cut by 3 bases and J by 4 bases, with 12 bases left in between. Germline assignment: CDR1 DFQATT and CDR2 SNEGSKA (reference sequence).

This clonotype was picked up a small number of times. The rearrangement joins TRBV24-1 to TRBJ2-3; 11 bases map to TRBD2. The length of the CDR3 is 15 residues. In germline, CDR1 is KGHDR, CDR2 SFDVKD. Losses at the gene ends were 4 bases for V and 9 bases for J; bases not matched to a gene: 8. The CDR3 loop is CATSDPMLAGGTQYF. In DNA form, the CDR3 reads TGTGCCACCAGTGACCCCATGTTAGCGGGAGGGACGCAGTATTTT.

The chain recombines TRBV20-1 with TRBJ2-3; D call uncertain. The CDR3 spans 16 residues. From germline, CDR1 is DFQATT and CDR2 SNEGSKA (reference sequence). V was cut by 0 bases and J by 1 base, with 14 bases left in between. CDR3 amino acids: CSAREVVVTRTDTQYF. As DNA, the CDR3 is TGCAGTGCTAGAGAGGTGGTGGTCACCCGCACAGATACGCAGTATTTT.

This chain uses TRBV20-1 with TRBJ1-2, with D maybe TRBD1 (6 bases). Per germline, CDR1 DFQATT and CDR2 SNEGSKA (reference sequence). CDR3 length: 12 residues. Here the CDR3 DNA reads TGCAATATGGGACAACCGAACTATGGCTACACCTTC. As protein: CNMGQPNYGYTF.

About this clonotype itself: A single base separates this from a much larger clone, so it may be a read error. This chain links TRBV7-3 with TRBJ1-6; D remains ambiguous. The CDR3 extends over 13 amino acids. Trimming took off 6 bases at V and 11 bases at J, with 14 bases between the two ends. Germline V gives CDR1 SGHTA, CDR2 FQGTGA. In nucleotides, the CDR3 is TGTGCCAGCAGTTGCGATGACAAGACACCCCTCCACTTT. Its protein product is CASSCDDKTPLHF. The variable domain in full, completed from reference TRBV7-3 and TRBJ1-6, reads GAGVSQTPSNKVTEKGKYVELRCDPISGHTALYWYRQSLGQGPEFLIYFQGTGAADDSGLPNDRFFAVRPEGSVSTLKIQRTERGDSAVYLCASSCDDKTPLHFGNGTRLTVT.

The chain joins TRBV20-1 to TRBJ2-7; maybe TRBD1 (6 bases). This CDR3 is 13 amino acids long. Trimming stripped 0 bases from V and 3 bases from J, with 9 bases between. Germline-derived CDR1 and CDR2 are DFQATT and SNEGSKA (reference sequence). The CDR3 spells CSARDTGNYEQYF. The DNA of the CDR3 is TGCAGTGCTAGAGACACAGGGAACTACGAGCAGTACTTC.

This chain uses TRBV15 with TRBJ2-3, with 11 bases lining up with TRBD2. The V and J ends lost 5 bases and 4 bases, in that order; junction bases with no gene match: 8. This CDR3 region has 16 residues. Germline V CDR1 and CDR2: LNHNV, YYDKDF (reference sequence). The CDR3 region is CATSGSSGRGSDTQYF. The CDR3 region has the DNA TGTGCCACCAGCGGGAGTAGCGGGAGGGGTTCAGATACGCAGTATTTT.

The J gene is TRBJ2-1, the V gene TRBV15; D remains unclear. This CDR3 is 17 amino acids long. The germline CDR1 and CDR2 sequences are LNHNV and YYDKDF (reference sequence). V was trimmed by 0 bases and J by 4 bases, leaving 16 bases between them. The CDR3 loop reads CATSRDRSASGYNEQFF. The CDR3 DNA follows: TGTGCCACCAGCAGAGATCGATCGGCATCAGGATACAATGAGCAGTTCTTC.